This T cell receptor beta chain was observed in a study of T cells after yellow fever vaccination. Study conclusions and caveats: Any FACS-sorted repertoire could hold abundant clonotypes that contaminate it from the bulk population.

Per the germline V gene, CDR1 is MNHNY and CDR2 is SVGAGI (reference sequence). V was trimmed by 3 bases and J by 7 bases, leaving 4 bases between them. CDR3 size: 11 residues. This clonotype was recorded many times. TCRdb called the 5' RACE reads again in MiXCR, with one record for every CDR3 protein. The table has 100,000 or so distinct CDR3 sequences, about 8.2% seen once. The sequences come from CD8+ T cells not binding an NS4B(214-222) dextramer, sorted from PBMCs, collected around 16 days after the first yellow fever vaccination. This receptor was identified in a man aged 18 to 30 who received the YFV17D yellow fever vaccine. The genes are TRBV6-6 and TRBJ2-1; D not certain. The CDR3 nucleotides are TGTGCCAGCAGTTATGGTAATGAGCAGTTCTTC. Translation gives CASSYGNEQFF.